The present T cell receptor beta chain was sequenced within a study of T cell responses to AZD1222 COVID-19 vaccine. Turning to this clone: The antigen is not known.

Here immunoSEQ multiplex PCR was the method, and the copy in TCRdb shows in-frame clones only, minus some. The sample lists some 150,000 clones; more than 75% were seen once. The CDR3 contains 13 residues. Germline values: CDR1 MNHNY, CDR2 SVGAGI (reference sequence). V shed 5 bases and J 9 bases; nucleotides not matched to a gene: 8. Whole-study results and caveats: Every sample of the repertoires postdated the peak T cell response. Donors skewed white British and female; clonal diversity was possibly underestimated. Just a handful of people given AZD1222 tested seropositive at baseline.

This material consisted of peripheral blood, taken on day 0 of MenACWY control vaccination. The sequence was collected from an adult in good health. The J gene is TRBJ1-2, the V gene TRBV6-6; 8 nucleotides align to TRBD1. The CDR3 protein is CASSPPGQDSYTF. Here the CDR3 DNA reads TGTGCCAGCAGTCCCCCGGGACAGGATAGCTACACCTTC.